Listed below are T cell receptor beta chains from one sample, sequenced in a study of shared clonotypes between healthy human individuals. Generated by immunoSEQ multiplex PCR, the TCRdb table keeps only in-frame clones and is missing some. The sample carries around 2,000,000 clones, 95% recorded once. Sequenced input: naive CD4+ T cells sorted from blood. These receptor sequences come from a man between 18 and 35 years old in good health. CDR3s include the opening cysteine and the closing phenylalanine or tryptophan. The D gene is left open where the match is weak. Some rows mark clone size as missing; the rest say once, few, many or name a class of expanded clone.

TRBD1	TRBJ1-1	TRBV28	.	TGTGCCAGCAGTCGACGGGACAGACCACCTGAAGCTTTCTTT	CASSRRDRPPEAFF
TRBD2	TRBJ2-7	TRBV19	.	TGTGCCAGTAGGGGGAGCGGGACGTCATACGAGCAGTACTTC	CASRGSGTSYEQYF
.	TRBJ2-7	TRBV29-1	.	TGCAGCGTTGAGGCGATCGGGGCGAGCTCCTACGAGCAGTACTTC	CSVEAIGASSYEQYF
TRBD2	TRBJ2-7	TRBV27	.	TGTGCCAGCAGGCGACCCGGGACTAGCGGGATCTACGAGCAGTACTTC	CASRRPGTSGIYEQYF
TRBD2	TRBJ2-2	TRBV10-3	.	TGTGCCATCAGTGATAGGGAGGGCTCCGGGGAGCTGTTTTTT	CAISDREGSGELFF
.	TRBJ2-3	TRBV18	.	TGTGCCAGCTCACCAGGGGGGATTGATACGCAGTATTTT	CASSPGGIDTQYF
.	TRBJ1-6	TRBV19	.	TGTGCCAGTAGTATCTCGGGACTAGATTCACCCCTCCACTTT	CASSISGLDSPLHF
TRBD1	TRBJ1-2	TRBV2	.	TGTGCCAGCAGTGCATTTGGACAGGGGGACTATGGCTACACCTTC	CASSAFGQGDYGYTF
.	TRBJ2-1	TRBV7-8	.	TGTGCCAGCAGCTTAGAGGGGCACATTGACAATGAGCAGTTCTTC	CASSLEGHIDNEQFF
TRBD2	TRBJ2-3	TRBV5-4	.	TGTGCCAGCAGCTTAGGAACTAGCGGGAGCACAGATACGCAGTATTTT	CASSLGTSGSTDTQYF
.	TRBJ1-5	TRBV28	.	TGTGCCAGCAGTTTTCGTCAGGCCACTCGCAATCAGCCCCAGCATTTT	CASSFRQATRNQPQHF
TRBD2	TRBJ2-7	TRBV4-2	.	TGTGCCAGCAGCCAACCGGAGGCACTAGCGGGGGGTACCTACGAGCAGTACTTC	CASSQPEALAGGTYEQYF
.	TRBJ1-6	TRBV5-1	.	TGCGCCAGCAGCGAGACAGTGAATAATTCACCCCTCCACTTT	CASSETVNNSPLHF
TRBD2	TRBJ2-3	TRBV30	.	TGTGCCTGGAGTGCCGGACTAGCGGGAGGCACAGATACGCAGTATTTT	CAWSAGLAGGTDTQYF
TRBD1	TRBJ1-2	TRBV5-6	few	TGTGCCAGCACTCTGACAGGGGCTAACTATGGCTACACCTTC	CASTLTGANYGYTF
TRBD1	TRBJ1-5	TRBV4-3	.	TGCGCCAGCAGCCAAGATTGGGGACAGGGGCATCAGCCCCAGCATTTT	CASSQDWGQGHQPQHF
TRBD2	TRBJ2-5	TRBV10-3	.	TGTGCCATCAGTTTAGGACTAGCGGGAGGAGAGACCCAGTACTTC	CAISLGLAGGETQYF
.	TRBJ1-3	TRBV2	.	TGTGCCAGCAGTTTGGGACGGCCGAGCTCTGGAAACACCATATATTTT	CASSLGRPSSGNTIYF
.	TRBJ1-2	TRBV9	.	TGTGCCAGCAGCGTAGACGGTGCAGATTCTAACTATGGCTACACCTTC	CASSVDGADSNYGYTF
TRBD2	TRBJ2-5	TRBV7-7	.	TGTGCTAGCAGCTTAGCTAGCGGGAGACAAGAGACCCAGTACTTC	CASSLASGRQETQYF
TRBD1	TRBJ1-2	TRBV30	.	TGTGCCTGGAGTACCGGGACAGCCGATGGCTACACCTTC	CAWSTGTADGYTF
.	TRBJ1-1	TRBV11-3	.	TGTGCCAGCAGCTCCACAGGTAACACTGAAGCTTTCTTT	CASSSTGNTEAFF
TRBD2	TRBJ2-7	TRBV18	.	TGTGCCAGCTCACCTGGACTAGCGGGAGGTGGCGAGCAGTACTTC	CASSPGLAGGGEQYF
.	TRBJ1-1	TRBV30	.	TGTGCCTGGAGTGGGGAATCCCGGGGGAACACTGAAGCTTTCTTT	CAWSGESRGNTEAFF
TRBD1	TRBJ2-7	TRBV11-1	.	TGTGCCAGCAGCCGGACAGGACATATCTCCTACGAGCAGTACTTC	CASSRTGHISYEQYF
.	TRBJ2-3	TRBV29-1	.	TGCAGCGTTCAGACAAGCACAGATACGCAGTATTTT	CSVQTSTDTQYF
.	TRBJ2-5	TRBV6-1	.	TGTGCCAGCAGTGAGCCAGAAGAGACCCAGTACTTC	CASSEPEETQYF
.	TRBJ2-2	TRBV7-9	.	TGTGCCAGCAGCATTTCGACCGGGGAGCTGTTTTTT	CASSISTGELFF
.	TRBJ1-2	TRBV7-3	.	TGTGCCAGCAGCACAGGGCCCACCTATGGCTACACCTTC	CASSTGPTYGYTF
TRBD1	TRBJ2-7	TRBV11-2	.	TGTGCCAGCAGCTTAGAATGGGACAGATCCTTCTACGAGCAGTACTTC	CASSLEWDRSFYEQYF
TRBD2	TRBJ2-2	TRBV11-3	once	TGTGCCAGCAGCACAGGACTAGCGGGCTCAAAGAACACCGGGGAGCTGTTTTTT	CASSTGLAGSKNTGELFF
TRBD1	TRBJ1-1	TRBV10-3	once	TGTGCCATCAGGCAGACAGGGGTGGACGGTGAAGCTTTCTTT	CAIRQTGVDGEAFF
.	TRBJ2-3	TRBV27	.	TGTGCCAGCTCAGCTCTCGGAGAGGGCACAGATACGCAGTATTTT	CASSALGEGTDTQYF
.	TRBJ2-3	TRBV4-3	.	TGCGCCAGCAGCCAAGATTGGGGCGACACAGATACGCAGTATTTT	CASSQDWGDTDTQYF
TRBD2	TRBJ2-7	TRBV6-1	.	TGTGCCAGCAGGGGGACTAGCGGGGCCTCCTACGAGCAGTACTTC	CASRGTSGASYEQYF
TRBD1	TRBJ2-7	TRBV29-1	.	TGCAGCGTTGGGGCAGGGGGCTTCCACGAGCAGTACTTC	CSVGAGGFHEQYF
TRBD2	TRBJ2-1	TRBV7-8	.	TGTGCCAGCAGCTTTGCGGGAGCAATTTACAATGAGCAGTTCTTC	CASSFAGAIYNEQFF
TRBD2	TRBJ2-5	TRBV6-5	.	TGTGCCAGCAGTTACTCATTGGCGGGGGGGCTCGGGTCCCAGTACTTC	CASSYSLAGGLGSQYF
.	TRBJ2-2	TRBV2	.	TGTGCCAGCAGTCCTTTAGGAGGCGGCACCGGGGAGCTGTTTTTT	CASSPLGGGTGELFF
TRBD1	TRBJ2-1	TRBV10-3	.	TGTGCCATCAGCCGACAGGGTCCCTACAATGAGCAGTTCTTC	CAISRQGPYNEQFF
.	TRBJ2-7	TRBV5-5	once	TGTGCCAGCAGCTTTTTCCAGGGTTCCTACGAGCAGTACTTC	CASSFFQGSYEQYF
.	TRBJ1-2	TRBV9	.	TGTGCCAGCAGCATCAGACAGGAGAGCTATGGCTACACCTTC	CASSIRQESYGYTF
.	TRBJ2-7	TRBV7-3	.	TGTGCCAGCAGCCCGAGGGCCTACGAGCAGTACTTC	CASSPRAYEQYF
TRBD1	TRBJ1-1	TRBV9	.	TGTGCCAGCAGCGCTACGGACAGGGGGCAAGTTGAAGCTTTCTTT	CASSATDRGQVEAFF
.	TRBJ1-2	TRBV21-1	.	TGTGCCAGCAGCAAAGTGGACCTCTCCCACTATGGCTACACCTTC	CASSKVDLSHYGYTF
.	TRBJ1-1	TRBV30	.	TGTGCCTGGAGAAGAGGGGGGAACACTGAAGCTTTCTTT	CAWRRGGNTEAFF